This T cell receptor beta chain appears in the sequencing data of a study of control samples from healthy donors and cancer patients. The data were produced by immunoSEQ multiplex PCR, yet TCRdb's version contains in-frame clones alone and is incomplete. Among around 200,000 clones listed, over 80% were seen once. V shed 4 bases, J shed 10 bases, and the junction held 6 bases outside the gene matches. The CDR3 consists of 13 residues. CDR1 and CDR2 (germline): SNHLY, FYNNEI. This receptor was identified in a man aged 18 to 35 in good health. The rearrangement joins TRBV2 to TRBJ1-1; 10 nucleotides agree with TRBD1. The sample consisted of blood. DNA for the CDR3: TGTGCCAGCAGTGGTGAGACAGGGGGCGTAGCTTTCTTT. Translated: CASSGETGGVAFF.